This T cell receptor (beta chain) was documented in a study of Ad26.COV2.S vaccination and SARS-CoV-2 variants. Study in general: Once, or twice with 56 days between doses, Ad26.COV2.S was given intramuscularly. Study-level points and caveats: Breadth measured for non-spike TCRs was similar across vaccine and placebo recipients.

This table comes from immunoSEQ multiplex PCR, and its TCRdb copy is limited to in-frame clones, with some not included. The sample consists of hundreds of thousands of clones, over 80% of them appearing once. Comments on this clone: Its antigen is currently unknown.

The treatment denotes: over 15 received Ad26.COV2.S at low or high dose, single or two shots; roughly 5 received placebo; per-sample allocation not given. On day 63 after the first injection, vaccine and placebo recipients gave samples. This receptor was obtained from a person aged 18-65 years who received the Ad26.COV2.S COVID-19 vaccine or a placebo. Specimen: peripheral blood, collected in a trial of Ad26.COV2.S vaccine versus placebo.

The CDR3 loop reads CASSEGSTGELFF. As DNA, the CDR3 is TGCGCCAGCAGTGAAGGGAGCACCGGGGAGCTGTTTTTT. The chain uses TRBV10-2 and TRBJ2-2, with a possible D match to TRBD2 (5 bases). Trimming shortened V by 3 bases and J by 4 bases, and 6 bases separated the two germline ends. Per germline, CDR1 WSHSY and CDR2 SAAADI. The CDR3 spans 13 residues.